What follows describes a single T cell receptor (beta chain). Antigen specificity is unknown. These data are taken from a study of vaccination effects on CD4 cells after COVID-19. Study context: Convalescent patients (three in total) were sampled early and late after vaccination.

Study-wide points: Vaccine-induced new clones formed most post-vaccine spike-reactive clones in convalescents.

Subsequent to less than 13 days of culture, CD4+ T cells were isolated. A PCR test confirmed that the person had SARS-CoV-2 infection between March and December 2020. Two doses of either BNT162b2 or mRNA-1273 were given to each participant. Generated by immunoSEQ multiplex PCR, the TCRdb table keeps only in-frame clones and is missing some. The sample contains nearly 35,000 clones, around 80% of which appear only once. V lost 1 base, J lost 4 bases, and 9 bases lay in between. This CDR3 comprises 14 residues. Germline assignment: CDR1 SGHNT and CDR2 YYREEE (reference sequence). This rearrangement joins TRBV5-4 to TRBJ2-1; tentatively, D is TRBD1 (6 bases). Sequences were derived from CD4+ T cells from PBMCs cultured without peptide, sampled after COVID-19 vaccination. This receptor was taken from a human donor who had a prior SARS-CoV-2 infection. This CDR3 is CASSLQGTYNEQFF. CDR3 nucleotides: TGTGCCAGCAGCTTGCAGGGGACATACAATGAGCAGTTCTTC. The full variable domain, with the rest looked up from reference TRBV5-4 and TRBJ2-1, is ETGVTQSPTHLIKTRGQQVTLRCSSQSGHNTVSWYQQALGQGPQFIFQYYREEENGRGNFPPRFSGLQFPNYSSELNVNALELDDSALYLCASSLQGTYNEQFFGPGTRLTVL.